One sample yielded the 5 T cell receptor beta chains listed below, sequenced in a study of CD8 T cells in ankylosing spondylitis. Broader study findings: A TCR beta motif made of several highly homologous variants seemed typical of ankylosing spondylitis blood.

What these receptors recognize is not known. TCRdb called the 5' RACE reads again in MiXCR, with one record for every CDR3 protein. There are roughly 490,000 distinct CDR3 sequences in the sample; less than 6% occur only once, and around 3.5% lies in the top ten. Sequenced material: blood, either unsorted or a sorted T cell fraction (not recorded which). The receptors shown here come from a male donor with ankylosing spondylitis.

This clonotype was detected many times. The J gene is TRBJ2-7, the V gene TRBV11-2; TRBD2 aligns across 8 bases. This CDR3 has 14 amino acids. V trimming: 2 bases; J trimming: 2 bases; junction bases outside the gene matches: 2. Looked up from germline, CDR1 is SGHAT and CDR2 is FQNNGV. The CDR3 nucleotides read TGTGCCAGCAGCTTAAGCGGGAGTACCTACGAGCAGTACTTC. This encodes CASSLSGSTYEQYF.

The chain employs TRBV7-9 and TRBJ2-7; the D gene is possibly TRBD1 (6 bases). V lost 5 bases to trimming and J lost 7 bases, with 18 bases between them. Germline V gene lookup returns CDR1 SEHNR and CDR2 FQNEAQ (reference sequence). The CDR3 spans 14 residues. CDR3 amino acids: CASSDPGQRREQYF. In nucleotides, the CDR3 is TGTGCCAGCAGCGACCCGGGACAAAGGAGAGAGCAGTACTTC.

This clonotype was detected once. A much larger clone lies a single base off, so this may be a read error. The genes are TRBV4-1 and TRBJ1-3; D is unclear. The length of the CDR3 is 15 residues. Germline CDR1 is MGHRA and CDR2 is YSYEKL. The CDR3 DNA sequence: TGCGCCAGCATCCAAGATCAGGCGTCTGGAAACACCATATATTTT. Translation: CASIQDQASGNTIYF.

A few counts support this clonotype. The chain couples TRBV19 to TRBJ1-2; 7 bases align to TRBD1. The ends lost 5 bases at V and 7 bases at J; junction bases unmatched: 13. Germline CDR1 and CDR2: LNHDA and SQIVND (reference sequence). The CDR3 sequence is 15 residues long. The CDR3 here is CASSGYRGGSSGYTF. In nucleotides, the CDR3 is TGTGCCAGTAGTGGTTACAGGGGTGGTTCAAGTGGCTACACCTTC.

This clonotype has more than one count but fewer than ten. The chain uses TRBV7-2 and TRBJ2-5, with 14 bases identical to TRBD2. The V and J ends lost 0 bases and 5 bases, in that order; junction bases with no gene match: 5. The CDR3 spans 17 residues. Germline V gene data show CDR1 as SGHTA and CDR2 as FQGNSA. The CDR3 sequence is CASSLARLAGGGETQYF. The CDR3 nucleotides are TGTGCCAGCAGCTTAGCCAGACTAGCGGGAGGGGGGGAGACCCAGTACTTC.